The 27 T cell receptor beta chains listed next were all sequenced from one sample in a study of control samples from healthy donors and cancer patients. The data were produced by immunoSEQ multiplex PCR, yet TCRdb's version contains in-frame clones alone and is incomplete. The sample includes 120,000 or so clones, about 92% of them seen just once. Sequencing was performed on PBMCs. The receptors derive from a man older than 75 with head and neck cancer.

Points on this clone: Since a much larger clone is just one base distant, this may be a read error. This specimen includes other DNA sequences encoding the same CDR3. The CDR3 sequence is CASSFRQGSGSPLHF. CDR3 nucleotide sequence: TGTGCCAGCAGCTTCCGGCAAGGGTCGGGTTCACCCCTCCACTTT. The rearrangement uses TRBV11-2 and TRBJ1-6; unclear D gene. Trimming cost V 3 bases and J 9 bases, with 15 bases left between them. In germline, CDR1 is SGHAT, CDR2 FQNNGV. This CDR3 comprises 15 residues.

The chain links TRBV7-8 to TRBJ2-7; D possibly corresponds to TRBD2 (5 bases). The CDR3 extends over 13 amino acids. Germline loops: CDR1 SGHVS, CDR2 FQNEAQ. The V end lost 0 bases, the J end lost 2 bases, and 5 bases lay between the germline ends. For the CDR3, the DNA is TGTGCCAGCAGCTTAGCGAGGGCCTACGAGCAGTACTTC. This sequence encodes CASSLARAYEQYF.

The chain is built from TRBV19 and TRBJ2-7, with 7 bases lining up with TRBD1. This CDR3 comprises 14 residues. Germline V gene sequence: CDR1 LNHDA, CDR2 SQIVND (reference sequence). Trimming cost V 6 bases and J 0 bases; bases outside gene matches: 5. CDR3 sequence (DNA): TGTGCCAGTAGACTCCGGGACAGCTCCTACGAGCAGTACTTC. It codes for CASRLRDSSYEQYF. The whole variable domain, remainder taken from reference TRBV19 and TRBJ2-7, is DGGITQSPKYLFRKEGQNVTLSCEQNLNHDAMYWYRQDPGQGLRLIYYSQIVNDFQKGDIAEGYSVSREKKESFPLTVTSAQKNPTAFYLCASRLRDSSYEQYFGPGTRLTVT.

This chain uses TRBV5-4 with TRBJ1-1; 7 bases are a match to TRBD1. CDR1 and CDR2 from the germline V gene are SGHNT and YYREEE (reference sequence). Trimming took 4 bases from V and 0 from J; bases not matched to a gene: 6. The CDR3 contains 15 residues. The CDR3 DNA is TGTGCCAGCAGCACTAGGGACAGATTGAACACTGAAGCTTTCTTT. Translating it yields CASSTRDRLNTEAFF.

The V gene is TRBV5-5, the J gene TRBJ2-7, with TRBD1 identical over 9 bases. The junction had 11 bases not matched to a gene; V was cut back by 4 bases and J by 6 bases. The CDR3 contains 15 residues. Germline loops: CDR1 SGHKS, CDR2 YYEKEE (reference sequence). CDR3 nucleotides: TGTGCCAGCAGCAGCCCGGGACAGGGATGGCGCGAGCAGTACTTC. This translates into CASSSPGQGWREQYF.

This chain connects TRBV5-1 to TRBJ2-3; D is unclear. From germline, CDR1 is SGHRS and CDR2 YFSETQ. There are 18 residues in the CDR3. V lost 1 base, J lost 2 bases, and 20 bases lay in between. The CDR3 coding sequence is TGCGCCAGCAGCTTGAAGTCCGTGTCCCCTGACCCCACAGATACGCAGTATTTT. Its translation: CASSLKSVSPDPTDTQYF.

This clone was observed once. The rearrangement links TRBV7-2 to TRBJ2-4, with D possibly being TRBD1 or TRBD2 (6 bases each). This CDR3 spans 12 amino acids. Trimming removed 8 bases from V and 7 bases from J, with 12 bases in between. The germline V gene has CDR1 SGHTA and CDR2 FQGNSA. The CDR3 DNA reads TGTGCCAGCGGGGGGCAGGGGAACATTCAGTACTTC. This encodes CASGGQGNIQYF.

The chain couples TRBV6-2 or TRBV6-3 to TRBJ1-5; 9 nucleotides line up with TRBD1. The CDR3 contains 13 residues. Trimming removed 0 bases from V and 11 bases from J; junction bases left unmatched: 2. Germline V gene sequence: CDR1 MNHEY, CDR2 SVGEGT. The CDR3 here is CASSYSGTGTQHF. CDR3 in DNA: TGTGCCAGCAGTTACTCTGGGACAGGGACCCAGCATTTT.

The CDR3 DNA sequence: TGTGCCATCGGGGACCTGACTAGCGGGACCAGCAGCCTAAACGAGCAGTACTTC. Protein product: CAIGDLTSGTSSLNEQYF. The chain is built from TRBV10-3 and TRBJ2-7; 11 nucleotides agree with TRBD2. The length of the CDR3 is 18 residues. Germline assignment: CDR1 ENHRY and CDR2 SYGVKD. The V gene end was trimmed by 8 bases and the J gene end by 5 bases; junction bases not matched to a gene: 20.

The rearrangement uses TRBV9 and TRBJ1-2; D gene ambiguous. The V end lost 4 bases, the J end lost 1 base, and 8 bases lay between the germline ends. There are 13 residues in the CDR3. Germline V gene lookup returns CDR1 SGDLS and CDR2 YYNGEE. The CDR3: CASSHGSNYGYTF. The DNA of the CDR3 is TGTGCCAGCAGCCATGGGAGTAACTATGGCTACACCTTC.

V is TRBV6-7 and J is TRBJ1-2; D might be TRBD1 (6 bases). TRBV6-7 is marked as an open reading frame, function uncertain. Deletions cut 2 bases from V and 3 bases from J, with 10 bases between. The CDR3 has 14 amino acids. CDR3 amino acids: CASSYRGGDYGYTF. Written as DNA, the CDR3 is TGTGCCAGCAGTTACAGGGGGGGTGACTATGGCTACACCTTC.

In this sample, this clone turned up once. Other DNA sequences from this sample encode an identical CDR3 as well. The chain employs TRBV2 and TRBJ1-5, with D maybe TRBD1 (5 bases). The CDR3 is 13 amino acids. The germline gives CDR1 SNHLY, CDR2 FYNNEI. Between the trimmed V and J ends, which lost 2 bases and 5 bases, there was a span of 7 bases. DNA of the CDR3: TGTGCCAGCAGTGAACCGGGGGATCAGCCCCAGCATTTT. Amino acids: CASSEPGDQPQHF.

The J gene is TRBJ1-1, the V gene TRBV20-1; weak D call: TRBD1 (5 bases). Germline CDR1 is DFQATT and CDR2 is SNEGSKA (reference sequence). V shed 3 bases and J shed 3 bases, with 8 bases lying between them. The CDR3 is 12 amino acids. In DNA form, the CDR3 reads TGCAGTGCTAGTGGGGCCTACACTGAAGCTTTCTTT. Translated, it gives CSASGAYTEAFF.

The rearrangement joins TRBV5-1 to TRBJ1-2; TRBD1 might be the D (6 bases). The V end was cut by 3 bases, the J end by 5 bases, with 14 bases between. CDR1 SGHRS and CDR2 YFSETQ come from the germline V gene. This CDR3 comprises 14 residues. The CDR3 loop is CASSWDNGLYGYTF. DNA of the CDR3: TGCGCCAGCAGCTGGGACAACGGCCTATATGGCTACACCTTC.

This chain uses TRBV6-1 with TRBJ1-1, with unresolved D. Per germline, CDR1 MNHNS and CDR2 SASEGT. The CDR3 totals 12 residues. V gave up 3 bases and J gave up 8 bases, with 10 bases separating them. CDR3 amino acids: CASSEAWAEAFF. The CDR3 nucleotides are TGTGCCAGCAGTGAGGCTTGGGCAGAAGCTTTCTTT.

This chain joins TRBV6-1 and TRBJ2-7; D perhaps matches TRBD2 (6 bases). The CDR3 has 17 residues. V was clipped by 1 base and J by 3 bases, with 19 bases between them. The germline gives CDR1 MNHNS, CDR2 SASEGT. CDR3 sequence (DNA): TGTGCCAGCAGTGAAGAGGAGCGGGTGAGGGGTCACTACGAGCAGTACTTC. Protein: CASSEEERVRGHYEQYF.

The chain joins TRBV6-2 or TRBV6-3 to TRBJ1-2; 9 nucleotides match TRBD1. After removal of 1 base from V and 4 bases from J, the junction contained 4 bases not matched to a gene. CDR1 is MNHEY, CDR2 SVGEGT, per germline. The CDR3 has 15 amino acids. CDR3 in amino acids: CASSYWDRDTYGYTF. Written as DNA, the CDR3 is TGTGCCAGCAGTTACTGGGACAGGGATACCTATGGCTACACCTTC.

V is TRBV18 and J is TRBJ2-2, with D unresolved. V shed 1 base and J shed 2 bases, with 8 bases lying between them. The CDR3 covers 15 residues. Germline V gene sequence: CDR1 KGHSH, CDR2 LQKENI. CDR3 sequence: CASSPRGANTGELFF. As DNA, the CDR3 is TGTGCCAGCTCACCACGCGGAGCCAACACCGGGGAGCTGTTTTTT.

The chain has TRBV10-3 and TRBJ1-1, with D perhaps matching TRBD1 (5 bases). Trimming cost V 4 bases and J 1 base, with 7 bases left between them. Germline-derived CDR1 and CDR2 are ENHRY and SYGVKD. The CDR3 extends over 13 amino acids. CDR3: CAISVQGNTEAFF. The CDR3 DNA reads TGTGCCATCAGTGTTCAGGGGAACACTGAAGCTTTCTTT.

The CDR3 DNA follows: TGTGCCAGCTCACCTGGGACAGGCCCTGCTCCCGAGCAGTACTTC. Protein product: CASSPGTGPAPEQYF. The chain is built from TRBV18 and TRBJ2-7, with 8 bases lining up with TRBD1. V lost 3 bases, J lost 6 bases, and 10 bases stayed unmatched. CDR3 length equals 15 residues. Germline V gives CDR1 KGHSH, CDR2 LQKENI.

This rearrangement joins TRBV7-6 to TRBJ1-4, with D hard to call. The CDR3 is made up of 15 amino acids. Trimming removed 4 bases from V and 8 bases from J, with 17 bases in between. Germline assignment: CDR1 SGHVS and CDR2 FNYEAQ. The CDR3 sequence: CASSSPYTQGEKLFF. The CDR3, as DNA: TGTGCCAGCAGCTCCCCATACACCCAAGGGGAAAAACTGTTTTTT.

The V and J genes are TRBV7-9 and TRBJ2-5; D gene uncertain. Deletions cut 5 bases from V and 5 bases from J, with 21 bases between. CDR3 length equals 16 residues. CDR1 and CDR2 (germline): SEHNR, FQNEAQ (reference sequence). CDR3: CASSMVRGRRKETQYF. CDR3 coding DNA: TGTGCCAGCAGCATGGTCCGCGGACGGCGGAAGGAGACCCAGTACTTC.

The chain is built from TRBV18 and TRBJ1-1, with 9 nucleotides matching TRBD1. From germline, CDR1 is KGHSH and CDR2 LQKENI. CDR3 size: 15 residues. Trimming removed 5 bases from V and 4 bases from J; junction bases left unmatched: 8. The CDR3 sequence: CASSTGTGKSTEAFF. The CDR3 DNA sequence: TGTGCCAGCTCAACCGGGACAGGGAAATCCACTGAAGCTTTCTTT.

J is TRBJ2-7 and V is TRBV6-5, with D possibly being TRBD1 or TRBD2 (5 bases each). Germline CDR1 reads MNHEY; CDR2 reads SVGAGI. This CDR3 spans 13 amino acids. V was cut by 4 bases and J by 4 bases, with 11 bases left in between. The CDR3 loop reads CASSWGKRYEQYF. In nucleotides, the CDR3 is TGTGCCAGCAGTTGGGGGAAGAGGTACGAGCAGTACTTC.

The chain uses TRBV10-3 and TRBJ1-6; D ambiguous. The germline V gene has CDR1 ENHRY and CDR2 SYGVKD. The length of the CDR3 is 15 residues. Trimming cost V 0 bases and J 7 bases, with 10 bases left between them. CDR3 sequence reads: CAISESKGLNSPLHF. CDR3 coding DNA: TGTGCCATCAGTGAGTCAAAAGGTTTGAATTCACCCCTCCACTTT.

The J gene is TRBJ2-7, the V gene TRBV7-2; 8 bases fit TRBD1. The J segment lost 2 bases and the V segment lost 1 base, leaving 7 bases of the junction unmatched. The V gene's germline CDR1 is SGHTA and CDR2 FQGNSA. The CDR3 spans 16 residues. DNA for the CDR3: TGTGCCAGCAGCTTAGGAGGACAGGGCCTCCCCTACGAGCAGTACTTC. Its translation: CASSLGGQGLPYEQYF.

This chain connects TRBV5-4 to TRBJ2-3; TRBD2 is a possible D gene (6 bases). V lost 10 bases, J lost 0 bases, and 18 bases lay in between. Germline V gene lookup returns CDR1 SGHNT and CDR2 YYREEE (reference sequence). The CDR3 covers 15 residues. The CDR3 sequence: CASGLPGPSTDTQYF. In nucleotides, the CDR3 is TGTGCCTCCGGACTACCGGGACCTAGCACAGATACGCAGTATTTT.